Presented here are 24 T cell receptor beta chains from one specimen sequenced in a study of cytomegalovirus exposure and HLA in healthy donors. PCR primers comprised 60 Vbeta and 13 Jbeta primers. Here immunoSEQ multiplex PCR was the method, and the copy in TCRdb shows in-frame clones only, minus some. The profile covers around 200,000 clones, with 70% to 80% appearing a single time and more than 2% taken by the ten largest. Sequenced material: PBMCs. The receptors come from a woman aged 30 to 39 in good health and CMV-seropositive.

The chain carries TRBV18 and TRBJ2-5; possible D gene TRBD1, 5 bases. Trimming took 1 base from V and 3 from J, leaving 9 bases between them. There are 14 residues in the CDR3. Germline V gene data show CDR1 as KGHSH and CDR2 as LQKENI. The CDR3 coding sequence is TGTGCCAGCTCACCACTGCCAGGGAAAGAGACCCAGTACTTC. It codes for CASSPLPGKETQYF. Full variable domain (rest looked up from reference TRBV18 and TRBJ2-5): NAGVMQNPRHLVRRRGQEARLRCSPMKGHSHVYWYRQLPEEGLKFMVYLQKENIIDESGMPKERFSAEFPKEGPSILRIQQVVRGDSAAYFCASSPLPGKETQYFGPGTRLLVL.

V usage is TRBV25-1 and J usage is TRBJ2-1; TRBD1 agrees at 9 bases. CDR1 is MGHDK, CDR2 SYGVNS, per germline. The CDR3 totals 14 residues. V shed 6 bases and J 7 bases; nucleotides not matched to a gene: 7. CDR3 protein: CASRSGTGLNEQFF. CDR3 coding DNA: TGTGCCAGCAGATCCGGGACAGGGTTGAATGAGCAGTTCTTC.

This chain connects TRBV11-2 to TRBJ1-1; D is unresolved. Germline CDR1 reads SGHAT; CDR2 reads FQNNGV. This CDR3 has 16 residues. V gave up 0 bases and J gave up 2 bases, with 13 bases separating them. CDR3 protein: CASSLDSATPNTEAFF. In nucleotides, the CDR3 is TGTGCCAGCAGCTTAGATTCCGCGACACCTAACACTGAAGCTTTCTTT.

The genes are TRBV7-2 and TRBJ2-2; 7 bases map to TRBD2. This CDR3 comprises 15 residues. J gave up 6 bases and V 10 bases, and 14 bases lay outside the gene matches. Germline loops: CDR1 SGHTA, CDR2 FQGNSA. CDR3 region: CATGGEAGAAGELFF. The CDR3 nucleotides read TGTGCCACCGGCGGGGAGGCGGGAGCAGCCGGGGAGCTGTTTTTT.

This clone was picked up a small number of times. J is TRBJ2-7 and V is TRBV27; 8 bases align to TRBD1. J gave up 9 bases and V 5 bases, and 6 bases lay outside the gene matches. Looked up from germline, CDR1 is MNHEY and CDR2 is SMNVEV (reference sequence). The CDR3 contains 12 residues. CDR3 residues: CASSAPGGAQYF. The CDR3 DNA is TGTGCCAGCAGTGCGCCAGGGGGCGCGCAGTACTTC.

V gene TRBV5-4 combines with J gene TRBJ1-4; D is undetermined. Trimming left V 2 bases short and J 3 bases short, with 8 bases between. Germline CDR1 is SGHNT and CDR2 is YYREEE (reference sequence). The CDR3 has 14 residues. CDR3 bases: TGTGCCAGCAGCTTCCCCGGAGCTAATGAAAAACTGTTTTTT. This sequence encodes CASSFPGANEKLFF.

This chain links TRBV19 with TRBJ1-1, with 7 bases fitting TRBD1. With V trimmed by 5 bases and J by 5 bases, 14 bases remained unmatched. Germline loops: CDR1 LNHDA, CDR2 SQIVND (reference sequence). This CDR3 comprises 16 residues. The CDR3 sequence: CASSAGDGQVPTEAFF. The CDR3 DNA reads TGTGCCAGTAGTGCAGGGGACGGACAGGTACCAACTGAAGCTTTCTTT.

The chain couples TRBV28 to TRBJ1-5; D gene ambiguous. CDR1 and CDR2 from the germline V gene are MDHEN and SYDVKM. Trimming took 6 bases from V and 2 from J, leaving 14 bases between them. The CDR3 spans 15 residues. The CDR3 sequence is CASRPRGSGNQPQHF. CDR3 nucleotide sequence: TGTGCCAGCAGACCAAGAGGATCGGGCAATCAGCCCCAGCATTTT. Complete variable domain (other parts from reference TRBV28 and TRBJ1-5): DVKVTQSSRYLVKRTGEKVFLECVQDMDHENMFWYRQDPGLGLRLIYFSYDVKMKEKGDIPEGYSVSREKKERFSLILESASTNQTSMYLCASRPRGSGNQPQHFGDGTRLSIL.

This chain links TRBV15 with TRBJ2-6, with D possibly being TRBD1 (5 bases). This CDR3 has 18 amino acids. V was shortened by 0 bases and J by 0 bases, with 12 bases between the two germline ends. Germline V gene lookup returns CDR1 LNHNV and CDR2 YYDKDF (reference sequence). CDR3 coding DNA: TGTGCCACCAGCAGAGATAGGCTGGGGCTCTCTGGGGCCAACGTCCTGACTTTC. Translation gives CATSRDRLGLSGANVLTF.

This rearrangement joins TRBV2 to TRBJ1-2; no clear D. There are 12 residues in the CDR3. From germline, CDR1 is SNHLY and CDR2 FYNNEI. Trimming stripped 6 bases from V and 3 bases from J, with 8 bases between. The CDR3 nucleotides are TGTGCCAGCAGAGAGGGCGACTATGGCTACACCTTC. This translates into CASREGDYGYTF.

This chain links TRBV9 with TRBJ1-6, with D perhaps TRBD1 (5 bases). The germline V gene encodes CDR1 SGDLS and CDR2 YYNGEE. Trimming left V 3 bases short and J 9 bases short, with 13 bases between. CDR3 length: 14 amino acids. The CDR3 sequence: CASSGGGSGSPLHF. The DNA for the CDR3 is TGTGCCAGCAGCGGGGGGGGTTCGGGTTCACCCCTCCACTTT.

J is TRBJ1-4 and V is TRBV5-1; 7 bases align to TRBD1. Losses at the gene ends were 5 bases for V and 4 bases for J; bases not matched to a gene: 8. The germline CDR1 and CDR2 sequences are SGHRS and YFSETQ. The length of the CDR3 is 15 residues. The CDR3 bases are TGCGCCAGCAGAAGGACGGGGACAGATAATGAAAAACTGTTTTTT. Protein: CASRRTGTDNEKLFF.

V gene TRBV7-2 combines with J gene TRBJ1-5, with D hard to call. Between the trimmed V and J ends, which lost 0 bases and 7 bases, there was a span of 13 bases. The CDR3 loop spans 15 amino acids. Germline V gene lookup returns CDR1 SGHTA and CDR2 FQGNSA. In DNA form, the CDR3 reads TGTGCCAGCAGCTTAGCCGTGGGAGCTGGACAGCCCCAGCATTTT. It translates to CASSLAVGAGQPQHF.

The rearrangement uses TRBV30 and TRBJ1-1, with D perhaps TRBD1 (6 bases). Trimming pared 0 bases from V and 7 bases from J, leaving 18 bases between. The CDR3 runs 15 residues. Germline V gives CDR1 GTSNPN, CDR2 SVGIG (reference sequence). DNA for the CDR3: TGTGCCTGGAGTGTAATAACCCGGGGGGCGAGTGAAGCTTTCTTT. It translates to CAWSVITRGASEAFF.

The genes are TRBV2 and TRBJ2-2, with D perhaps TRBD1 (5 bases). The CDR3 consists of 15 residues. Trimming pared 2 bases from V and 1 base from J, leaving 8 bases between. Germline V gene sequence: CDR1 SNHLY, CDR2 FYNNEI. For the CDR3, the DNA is TGTGCCAGCAGTGAATTGGGGCAGAACACCGGGGAGCTGTTTTTT. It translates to CASSELGQNTGELFF.

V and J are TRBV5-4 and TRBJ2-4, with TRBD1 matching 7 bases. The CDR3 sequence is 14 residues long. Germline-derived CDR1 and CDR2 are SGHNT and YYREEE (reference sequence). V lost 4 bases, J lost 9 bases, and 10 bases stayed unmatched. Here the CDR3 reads CASSPTGVGVIQYF. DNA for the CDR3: TGTGCCAGCAGCCCCACAGGGGTGGGGGTCATTCAGTACTTC.

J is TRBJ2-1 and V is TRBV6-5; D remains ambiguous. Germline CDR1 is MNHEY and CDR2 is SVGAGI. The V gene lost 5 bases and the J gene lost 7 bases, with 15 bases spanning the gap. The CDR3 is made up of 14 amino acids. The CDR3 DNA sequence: TGTGCCAGCAGTCTCGGGTCTGCCTGGAATGAGCAGTTCTTC. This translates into CASSLGSAWNEQFF.

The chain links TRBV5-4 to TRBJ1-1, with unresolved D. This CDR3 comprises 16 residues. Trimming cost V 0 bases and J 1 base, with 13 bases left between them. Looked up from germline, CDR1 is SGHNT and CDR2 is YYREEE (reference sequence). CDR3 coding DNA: TGTGCCAGCAGCTTGGCCCCTCTATCCTCGAACACTGAAGCTTTCTTT. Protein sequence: CASSLAPLSSNTEAFF.

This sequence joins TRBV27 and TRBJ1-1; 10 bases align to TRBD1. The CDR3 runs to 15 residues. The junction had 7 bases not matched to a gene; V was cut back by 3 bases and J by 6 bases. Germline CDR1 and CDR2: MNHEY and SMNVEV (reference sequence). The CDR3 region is CASSLGQGWTSEAFF. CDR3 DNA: TGTGCCAGCAGTTTGGGACAGGGGTGGACGTCTGAAGCTTTCTTT.

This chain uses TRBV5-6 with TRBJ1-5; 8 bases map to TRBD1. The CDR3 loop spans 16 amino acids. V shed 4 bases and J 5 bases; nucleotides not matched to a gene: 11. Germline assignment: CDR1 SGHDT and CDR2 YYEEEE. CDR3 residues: CASSLSLGQGDQPQHF. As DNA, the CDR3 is TGTGCCAGCAGCCTATCCTTAGGACAGGGCGATCAGCCCCAGCATTTT.

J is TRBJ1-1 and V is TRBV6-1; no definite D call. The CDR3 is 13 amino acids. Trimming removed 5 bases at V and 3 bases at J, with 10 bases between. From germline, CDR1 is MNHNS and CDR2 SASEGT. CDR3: CASSQITDTEAFF. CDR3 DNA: TGTGCCAGCAGTCAAATTACTGACACTGAAGCTTTCTTT.

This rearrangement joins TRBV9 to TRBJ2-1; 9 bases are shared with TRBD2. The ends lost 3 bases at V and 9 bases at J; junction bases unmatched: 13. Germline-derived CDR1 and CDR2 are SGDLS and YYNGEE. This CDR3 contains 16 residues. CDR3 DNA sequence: TGTGCCAGCAGCGCCTCAGGGGGGACTAGCCCGAGTGAGCAGTTCTTC. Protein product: CASSASGGTSPSEQFF.

The CDR3 DNA reads as TGTGCCAGCAGCTCCAGGATGCAGGAAAAACTGTTTTTT. This codes for CASSSRMQEKLFF. The V and J genes are TRBV5-4 and TRBJ1-4; D uncertain. CDR1 is SGHNT and CDR2 is YYREEE in the germline V gene (reference sequence). The ends were cut back, 3 bases at V and 8 bases at J, with 11 bases in the middle. This CDR3 comprises 13 residues.

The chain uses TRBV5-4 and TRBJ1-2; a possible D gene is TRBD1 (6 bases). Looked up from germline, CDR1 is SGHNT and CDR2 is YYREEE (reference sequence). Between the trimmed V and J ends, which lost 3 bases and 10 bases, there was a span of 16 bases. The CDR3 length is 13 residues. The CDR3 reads CASSSGQSVDYTF. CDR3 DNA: TGTGCCAGCAGCTCCGGACAGTCAGTGGACTACACCTTC.